Below are 21 T cell receptor beta chains sequenced from a single sample in a study of T cell responses to AZD1222 COVID-19 vaccine. Repertoires were generated with immunoSEQ multiplex PCR, while TCRdb's copy carries only in-frame clones and drops some. Counted here are 130,000 to 150,000 clones, 75% to 90% occurring once; the ten biggest clones make up about 4%. The sample consisted of peripheral blood, taken on day 0 of MenACWY control vaccination. These receptors were obtained from an adult in good health.

This clone came up a few times. The chain has TRBV10-3 and TRBJ1-5; 9 bases are shared with TRBD1. V lost 8 bases and J lost 1; bases outside the gene matches: 6. This CDR3 contains 15 residues. Per germline, CDR1 ENHRY and CDR2 SYGVKD. CDR3 sequence (DNA): TGTGCCATCGGGGGACAGGGAGGGAGCAATCAGCCCCAGCATTTT. Protein sequence: CAIGGQGGSNQPQHF.

The genes are TRBV10-1 and TRBJ2-2; TRBD2 aligns across 7 bases. The germline CDR1 and CDR2 sequences are WNHNN and SYGVQD (reference sequence). Trimming took 6 bases from V and 6 from J; bases not matched to a gene: 1. The CDR3 consists of 12 residues. The CDR3 nucleotides read TGCGCCAGCAGCGGGGGGTCCGGGGAGCTGTTTTTT. Translation gives CASSGGSGELFF.

This clone has more than one count but fewer than ten. This chain links TRBV5-4 with TRBJ1-2; no definite D call. This CDR3 contains 13 residues. Germline values: CDR1 SGHNT, CDR2 YYREEE (reference sequence). Trimming shortened V by 0 bases and J by 7 bases, and 10 bases separated the two germline ends. The CDR3 loop reads CASSLAAVSGYTF. CDR3 coding DNA: TGTGCCAGCAGCTTGGCGGCAGTCTCTGGCTACACCTTC. The whole variable domain, filled in from reference TRBV5-4 and TRBJ1-2, reads ETGVTQSPTHLIKTRGQQVTLRCSSQSGHNTVSWYQQALGQGPQFIFQYYREEENGRGNFPPRFSGLQFPNYSSELNVNALELDDSALYLCASSLAAVSGYTFGSGTRLTVV.

V is TRBV18 and J is TRBJ1-1; 8 nucleotides agree with TRBD1. From germline, CDR1 is KGHSH and CDR2 LQKENI. V shed 3 bases and J 1 base; nucleotides not matched to a gene: 4. The CDR3 sequence is 15 residues long. CDR3 protein: CASSPTTGANTEAFF. CDR3 bases: TGTGCCAGCTCACCCACGACAGGGGCGAACACTGAAGCTTTCTTT.

This clone was recorded many times. The same CDR3 also results from other DNA sequences found in this sample. The rearrangement joins TRBV24-1 to TRBJ1-2; D gene ambiguous. Trimming removed 3 bases from V and 4 bases from J, with 5 bases in between. CDR3 length equals 12 residues. The germline V gene encodes CDR1 KGHDR and CDR2 SFDVKD. In DNA form, the CDR3 reads TGTGCCACCAGTGATCTCTCCTATGGCTACACCTTC. This sequence encodes CATSDLSYGYTF.

The rearrangement joins TRBV10-2 to TRBJ2-7; possibly TRBD1 for D (8 bases). The V and J ends lost 6 bases and 3 bases respectively, with 15 bases between them. Germline V gene data show CDR1 as WSHSY and CDR2 as SAAADI. The CDR3 runs to 14 residues. The CDR3 loop reads CASSLTGGGYEQYV. The CDR3 coding sequence is TGCGCCAGCAGCCTTACAGGGGGGGGCTACGAGCAGTACGTC.

The CDR3 spells CASSLGGGGTEAFF. CDR3 sequence (DNA): TGTGCCAGCAGCCTCGGGGGAGGGGGTACTGAAGCTTTCTTT. The rearrangement joins TRBV9 to TRBJ1-1; D may be TRBD1 (6 bases). CDR1 SGDLS and CDR2 YYNGEE come from the germline V gene. Between the trimmed V and J ends, which lost 4 bases and 5 bases, there was a span of 15 bases. The CDR3 has 14 residues.

The chain joins TRBV6-1 to TRBJ2-1, with 7 bases aligning to TRBD1. This CDR3 region has 14 residues. The germline V gene encodes CDR1 MNHNS and CDR2 SASEGT. The V segment lost 1 base and the J segment 6 bases; nucleotides outside the gene matches: 3. CDR3 loop: CASSEGQGPNEQFF. Written as DNA, the CDR3 is TGTGCCAGCAGTGAAGGACAGGGACCCAATGAGCAGTTCTTC.

The V call is TRBV3-1 (or the pseudogene TRBV3-2), the J call TRBJ1-6; D not resolved. CDR1 is LGHDT and CDR2 is YNNKEL in the germline V gene (reference sequence). Deletions cut 1 base from V and 11 bases from J, with 9 bases between. The CDR3 runs to 13 residues. CDR3 sequence (DNA): TGTGCCAGCAGCCAAGCGCAGTACACACCCCTCCACTTT. Protein product: CASSQAQYTPLHF.

This clone appeared a single time. V usage is TRBV5-1 and J usage is TRBJ1-4, with D possibly TRBD1 on 5 matching bases. The CDR3 runs 14 residues. V lost 4 bases and J lost 8, with 15 bases in between. Germline lookup yields CDR1 SGHRS and CDR2 YFSETQ. The CDR3, as DNA: TGCGCCAGCAGCGTGGGACGGCTAGGGGAAAAACTGTTTTTT. Translation: CASSVGRLGEKLFF.

The count of this clone is one. DNA for the CDR3: TGTGCCAGCAGCCCGGGACACTCTGGAAACACCATATATTTT. Its translation is CASSPGHSGNTIYF. This chain uses TRBV9 with TRBJ1-3; weak D call: TRBD1 (6 bases). Trimming stripped 4 bases from V and 0 bases from J, with 8 bases between. CDR1 and CDR2 from the germline V gene are SGDLS and YYNGEE. This CDR3 is 14 amino acids long.

The chain joins TRBV4-1 to TRBJ1-2; D not certain. CDR1 is MGHRA, CDR2 YSYEKL, per germline. This CDR3 is 14 amino acids long. V lost 4 bases and J lost 8, with 17 bases in between. The CDR3 loop reads CASSPGITAYGYTF. The CDR3 DNA is TGCGCCAGCAGCCCTGGGATTACGGCGTACGGCTACACCTTC.

Points on this clone: Distinct nucleotide sequences in the sample also encode this CDR3. The gene calls are TRBV5-1 and TRBJ1-1; no clear D. The V gene lost 0 bases and the J gene lost 4 bases, with 7 bases spanning the gap. Germline-derived CDR1 and CDR2 are SGHRS and YFSETQ. This CDR3 has 13 amino acids. The CDR3 region is CASSLAGATEAFF. The CDR3 region has the DNA TGCGCCAGCAGCTTGGCAGGAGCCACTGAAGCTTTCTTT. The full variable domain, in which reference TRBV5-1 and TRBJ1-1 provide the parts outside the CDR3, is KAGVTQTPRYLIKTRGQQVTLSCSPISGHRSVSWYQQTPGQGLQFLFEYFSETQRNKGNFPGRFSGRQFSNSRSEMNVSTLELGDSALYLCASSLAGATEAFFGQGTRLTVV.

The rearrangement links TRBV28 to TRBJ1-2; tentative D call: TRBD1 (5 bases). Trimming left V 8 bases short and J 3 bases short, with 10 bases between. The length of the CDR3 is 12 residues. Germline V gene data show CDR1 as MDHEN and CDR2 as SYDVKM. The CDR3, as DNA: TGTGCCAGCTTGAAAGGGGACTATGGCTACACCTTC. Encoded protein: CASLKGDYGYTF.

The V call is TRBV7-6, the J call TRBJ2-5, with TRBD2 matching 9 bases. This CDR3 is 16 amino acids long. V was clipped by 4 bases and J by 2 bases; unmatched bases: 8. Germline CDR1 reads SGHVS; CDR2 reads FNYEAQ. The CDR3 coding sequence is TGTGCCAGCAGCTCGCCTAGCGGGGACTTTCAAGAGACCCAGTACTTC. This translates into CASSSPSGDFQETQYF.

The chain is built from TRBV7-6 and TRBJ1-4; 7 bases are a match to TRBD1. The J segment lost 6 bases and the V segment lost 4 bases, leaving 11 bases of the junction unmatched. The CDR3 length is 16 residues. CDR1 SGHVS and CDR2 FNYEAQ come from the germline V gene. CDR3 bases: TGTGCCAGCAGCTGCTGGGCCAGGGGGAATTATGAAAAACTGTTTTTT. This gives the protein CASSCWARGNYEKLFF. The complete variable domain, with remaining parts taken from reference TRBV7-6 and TRBJ1-4, reads GAGVSQSPRYKVTKRGQDVALRCDPISGHVSLYWYRQALGQGPEFLTYFNYEAQQDKSGLPNDRFSAERPEGSISTLTIQRTEQRDSAMYRCASSCWARGNYEKLFFGSGTQLSVL.

V is TRBV27 and J is TRBJ2-2, with D perhaps matching TRBD2 (6 bases). CDR3 length equals 16 residues. The germline gives CDR1 MNHEY, CDR2 SMNVEV (reference sequence). The V end lost 0 bases, the J end lost 4 bases, and 12 bases lay between the germline ends. The CDR3 bases are TGTGCCAGCAGTTTATCTGCCGGGAGAGGCACCGGGGAGCTGTTTTTT. It translates to CASSLSAGRGTGELFF.

The chain combines TRBV7-3 with TRBJ2-6; D perhaps matches TRBD2 (5 bases). The germline V and J ends were trimmed by 3 bases and 0 bases, with 12 bases remaining between them. The CDR3 spans 17 residues. The germline V gene has CDR1 SGHTA and CDR2 FQGTGA. CDR3 sequence: CASSFFGVSSGANVLTF. CDR3 nucleotides: TGTGCCAGCAGCTTTTTCGGGGTTAGCTCTGGGGCCAACGTCCTGACTTTC.

In DNA form, the CDR3 reads TGTGCCAGTCAGACAGGGGCTAGCTCCTACAATGAGCAGTTCTTC. This codes for CASQTGASSYNEQFF. J is TRBJ2-1 and V is TRBV9; TRBD1 matches at 8 bases. There are 15 residues in the CDR3. Per the germline V gene, CDR1 is SGDLS and CDR2 is YYNGEE. J gave up 0 bases and V 8 bases, and 7 bases lay outside the gene matches.

The genes are TRBV2 and TRBJ2-4, with D perhaps TRBD1 (6 bases). CDR3 length: 13 residues. Germline V gene sequence: CDR1 SNHLY, CDR2 FYNNEI. Trimming removed 7 bases from V and 7 bases from J, with 14 bases in between. Here the CDR3 reads CASMGTRRNIQYF. CDR3 DNA sequence: TGTGCCAGCATGGGGACACGAAGGAACATTCAGTACTTC.

This clone has only a few counts. The chain employs TRBV2 and TRBJ2-7; no clear D gene. CDR1 SNHLY and CDR2 FYNNEI come from the germline V gene. Trimming left V 0 bases short and J 0 bases short, with 12 bases between. The CDR3 length is 16 residues. CDR3 nucleotide sequence: TGTGCCAGCAGTGAAGCGTGGCAGCCGAGCTCCTACGAGCAGTACTTC. Its protein is CASSEAWQPSSYEQYF.